The 5 T cell receptor beta chains reported below all come from one sample, sequenced in a study of low-dose radiotherapy and immunotherapy resistance in tumors. Gene-specific TRAV and TRBV primers were used for first-strand cDNA, covering alpha and beta chains. For amplifying TCRs, the PCR ran for about 20 cycles with Phusion, which was used together with a constant-region primer and the adapter on the V primers. TCRdb processed the reads anew with MiXCR; each CDR3 protein has one entry. The top ten clones hold roughly 9.1% of a sample with 35,000 to 50,000 distinct CDR3 sequences, around 25% of them seen once. Time point noted: after trial treatment. The treatment here: LDRT plus nivolumab, ipilimumab, low-dose cyclophosphamide and aspirin (RACIN trial). The sample in question was PBMCs, obtained after low-dose radiotherapy plus immunotherapy. The receptors derive from a male donor with prostate cancer.

This clonotype occurred many times. The rearrangement uses TRBV12-3 or TRBV12-4 and TRBJ2-3, with D perhaps matching TRBD1 (6 bases). The ends were cut back, 3 bases at V and 2 bases at J, with 9 bases in the middle. The CDR3 totals 14 residues. The CDR3 DNA sequence: TGTGCCAGCAGTTTCAGGGGAGACACAGATACGCAGTATTTT. As protein: CASSFRGDTDTQYF.

A note on this clonotype: The DNA is left out, because the CDR3 cannot be placed on it with certainty; the CDR3 is given as TCRdb lists it. V usage is TRBV7-9 and J usage is TRBJ2-2; TRBD1 was called by the table and not checked on the DNA. A total of 20 residues make up the CDR3, ends included. CDR1 and CDR2 from the germline V gene are SEHNR and FQNEAQ (reference sequence). The CDR3 here is CASSLAHSSFGNTGELFFFF.

In this sample, this clonotype turned up a few times. The chain couples TRBV11-2 to TRBJ2-2, with 12 bases lining up with TRBD2. The CDR3 is made up of 17 amino acids. Trimming took 5 bases from V and 7 from J; bases not matched to a gene: 11. Germline V gives CDR1 SGHAT, CDR2 FQNNGV. The CDR3 is CASSPRRTSGIGGELFF. The CDR3 bases are TGTGCCAGCAGCCCACGGCGGACTAGCGGGATTGGCGGGGAGCTGTTTTTT.

This clonotype was observed at least ten times. The chain uses TRBV15 and TRBJ2-1, with D possibly being TRBD1 (7 bases). The CDR3 runs 15 residues. Trimming left V 3 bases short and J 4 bases short, with 13 bases between. CDR1 and CDR2 from the germline V gene are LNHNV and YYDKDF (reference sequence). CDR3 bases: TGTGCCACCAGCAGGGAGGGACAGACTTACAATGAGCAGTTCTTC. It is translated as CATSREGQTYNEQFF.

By proportion, this clonotype is medium-sized. V gene TRBV28 combines with J gene TRBJ1-2; tentatively, D is TRBD1 (6 bases). V was cut by 6 bases and J by 6 bases, with 20 bases left in between. Germline values: CDR1 MDHEN, CDR2 SYDVKM. The CDR3 extends over 15 amino acids. CDR3 region: CASRPRGRGNDGYTF. Written as DNA, the CDR3 is TGTGCCAGCAGGCCGAGGGGCAGGGGTAATGATGGCTACACCTTC.